The 5 T cell receptor beta chains below all came from one sample that was sequenced in a study of neurological immune-mediated disorders. Time point: longitudinal time-point 2. TCRdb reprocessed the 5' RACE reads via MiXCR and lists one record per CDR3 protein. The top ten clones hold roughly an eighth of a sample with 57,000 or so distinct CDR3 sequences, roughly 9.7% of them seen once. The source material was PBMCs. The receptors come from a man younger than 45 in good health.

This clonotype was seen many times. The CDR3: CASSLVQGINYEQYF. CDR3 DNA sequence: TGTGCCAGCAGCTTAGTCCAGGGAATCAACTACGAGCAGTACTTC. J is TRBJ2-7 and V is TRBV7-9; D is possibly TRBD1 (5 bases). From germline, CDR1 is SEHNR and CDR2 FQNEAQ (reference sequence). This CDR3 is 15 amino acids long. V was cut by 1 base and J by 3 bases, with 13 bases left in between.

CDR3 DNA: TGCGCCAGCAGTGCCGGCGGAGGGGATACTCGGAACACTGAAGCTTTCTTT. Protein product: CASSAGGGDTRNTEAFF. The chain links TRBV10-1 to TRBJ1-1; D is perhaps TRBD1 (5 bases). The CDR3 is 17 residues long. Germline V CDR1 and CDR2: WNHNN, SYGVQD (reference sequence). Between the trimmed V and J ends, which lost 4 bases and 1 base, there was a span of 19 bases.

This clonotype was found many times. V and J are TRBV11-2 and TRBJ2-3, with D perhaps TRBD2 (6 bases). Germline values: CDR1 SGHAT, CDR2 FQNNGV. CDR3 length: 13 amino acids. Between the trimmed V and J ends, which lost 4 bases and 6 bases, there was a span of 11 bases. This CDR3 is CASSSRTIDTQYF. The CDR3, as DNA: TGTGCCAGCAGCTCTAGGACTATTGATACGCAGTATTTT.

This clonotype was recorded at least ten times. The chain links TRBV4-2 to TRBJ2-1, with no clear D. Germline V gene sequence: CDR1 LGHNA, CDR2 YNFKEQ. V was pared by 1 base and J by 5 bases, with 9 bases between. This CDR3 region has 14 residues. The CDR3, as DNA: TGTGCCAGCAGCCAAGCGGGTGCAGACAATGAGCAGTTCTTC. Residues: CASSQAGADNEQFF.

This clonotype was seen repeatedly, ten times or more. The genes are TRBV29-1 and TRBJ1-1; a weak D match, TRBD1 (5 bases). Trimming took off 3 bases at V and 1 base at J, with 9 bases between the two ends. Germline V CDR1 and CDR2: SQVTM, ANQGSEA. The CDR3 spans 13 residues. The CDR3 region has the DNA TGCAGCGTTGAGGACATACCGAACACTGAAGCTTTCTTT. Protein sequence: CSVEDIPNTEAFF.